This paragraph covers one TCR beta chain sequence. Antigen specificity is unknown. The source of the sample is a study of cytomegalovirus exposure and HLA in healthy donors. Study-wide results and caveats: Most TCR sequences were rare, but some public TCRs occurred in many donors.

In germline, CDR1 is MNHEY, CDR2 SMNVEV (reference sequence). V gave up 4 bases and J gave up 11 bases, with 20 bases separating them. The CDR3 has 14 residues. 60 Vbeta and 13 Jbeta primers were used in PCR. Sequencing was performed with immunoSEQ multiplex PCR; in TCRdb, only in-frame clones are kept and a portion is missing. The repertoire holds 160,000 or so clones, with 70% to 80% as singletons. This receptor was identified in a man younger than 45 in good health and CMV-seronegative. This chain uses TRBV27 with TRBJ1-1, with D maybe TRBD1 (5 bases). The specimen was PBMCs. The DNA of the CDR3 is TGTGCCAGCAGTTCCCTCCGGCCAGGGCAAGAGGCTTTCTTT. It yields the protein CASSSLRPGQEAFF.